Below are 13 T cell receptor beta chains sequenced from a single sample in a study of PD-1 blockade in classical Hodgkin lymphoma. Sequencing was performed with immunoSEQ multiplex PCR; in TCRdb, only in-frame clones are kept and a portion is missing. The profile shows about 42,000 clones, over 55% of them singletons. Brentuximab vedotin exposure varied among the patients, all of whom had relapsed after autologous stem cell transplantation. Sequenced material: peripheral blood mononuclear cells (PBMCs), taken at baseline. These receptors came from a human donor with classical Hodgkin lymphoma.

Regarding this clone: Germline is not matched at one junction end, which may reflect a read error. The chain is built from TRBV7-2 and TRBJ2-5; D perhaps matches TRBD2 (5 bases). Per germline, CDR1 SGHTA and CDR2 FQGNSA. This CDR3 region has 16 residues. CDR3 amino acids: CASSLRIWESKETQYF. CDR3 nucleotides: TGTGCCAGCAGCTTAAGGATCTGGGAGAGTAAAGAAACCCAGTACTTC.

This clone was detected only a few times. V gene TRBV5-6 combines with J gene TRBJ2-7; the D is unclear. Germline-derived CDR1 and CDR2 are SGHDT and YYEEEE. This CDR3 is 12 amino acids long. The V gene lost 2 bases and the J gene lost 3 bases, with 6 bases spanning the gap. In nucleotides, the CDR3 is TGTGCCAGCAGCTTATTAAGCTACGAGCAGTACTTC. The encoded protein is CASSLLSYEQYF.

This rearrangement joins TRBV4-3 to TRBJ2-1; no reliable D call. This CDR3 is 15 amino acids long. With 4 bases removed from V and 6 bases from J, the gap between germline ends came to 16 bases. Germline values: CDR1 LGHNA, CDR2 YSLEER. CDR3 nucleotide sequence: TGCGCCAGCAGCCCTCAGAGGTGGCGTCCCAATGAGCAGTTCTTC. Translation: CASSPQRWRPNEQFF.

This clone was counted between two and nine times. This chain uses TRBV18 with TRBJ2-7; 9 bases are shared with TRBD1. This CDR3 comprises 14 residues. V shed 8 bases and J 5 bases; nucleotides not matched to a gene: 10. Per germline, CDR1 KGHSH and CDR2 LQKENI. The CDR3 nucleotides are TGTGCCAGCCCGATTGGACAGGGGATCGACGAGCAGTACTTC. Its translation is CASPIGQGIDEQYF. Combining the CDR3 with reference TRBV18 and TRBJ2-7 gives the whole variable domain NAGVMQNPRHLVRRRGQEARLRCSPMKGHSHVYWYRQLPEEGLKFMVYLQKENIIDESGMPKERFSAEFPKEGPSILRIQQVVRGDSAAYFCASPIGQGIDEQYFGPGTRLTVT.

This clone has just a few counts. V is TRBV7-9 and J is TRBJ2-7, with 11 positions matching TRBD1. The germline CDR1 and CDR2 sequences are SEHNR and FQNEAQ (reference sequence). The ends lost 2 bases at V and 2 bases at J; junction bases unmatched: 8. The CDR3 runs 17 residues. In nucleotides, the CDR3 is TGTGCCAGCAGCTTAACGGACGGGACAGGGGGACCCTACGAGCAGTACTTC. Its protein product is CASSLTDGTGGPYEQYF.

This clone has more than one count but fewer than ten. The DNA of the CDR3 is TGTGCCAGCAGTGCCCCCGGGGGCCAAGAGACCCAGTACTTC. This encodes CASSAPGGQETQYF. The chain carries TRBV11-2 and TRBJ2-5; D is possibly TRBD2 (6 bases). Germline assignment: CDR1 SGHAT and CDR2 FQNNGV. V was cut by 6 bases and J by 1 base, with 12 bases left in between. The CDR3 length is 14 residues. Together with reference TRBV11-2 and TRBJ2-5, the CDR3 gives the full variable domain: EAGVAQSPRYKIIEKRQSVAFWCNPISGHATLYWYQQILGQGPKLLIQFQNNGVVDDSQLPKDRFSAERLKGVDSTLKIQPAKLEDSAVYLCASSAPGGQETQYFGPGTRLLVL.

The chain joins TRBV23-1 to TRBJ1-2; 8 bases map to TRBD1. TRBV23-1 is known as an ORF, though its function is uncertain. The CDR3 is made up of 13 amino acids. J was trimmed by 6 bases and V by 7 bases; bases with no gene match: 7. The CDR3 bases are TGCGCCAGCACCCTGACAGGGGTTCATGGCTACACCTTC. Its translation is CASTLTGVHGYTF.

J is TRBJ2-3 and V is TRBV6-1; D is ambiguous. With 5 bases removed from V and 2 bases from J, the gap between germline ends came to 5 bases. Germline CDR1 MNHNS, CDR2 SASEGT. The CDR3 totals 12 residues. CDR3 in amino acids: CASSSHTDTQYF. The CDR3 DNA reads as TGTGCCAGCAGTTCCCACACAGATACGCAGTATTTT.

This chain uses TRBV6-6 with TRBJ1-2; D remains ambiguous. The CDR3 has 14 residues. Germline V gene lookup returns CDR1 MNHNY and CDR2 SVGAGI (reference sequence). V was cut by 0 bases and J by 6 bases, with 11 bases left in between. The CDR3 sequence: CASSYSNAVDGYTF. DNA of the CDR3: TGTGCCAGCAGTTACTCGAACGCGGTGGATGGCTACACCTTC.

Points on this clone: The junction departs from germline at one end; a sequencing error may be responsible. Additional DNA sequences in this sample encode the identical CDR3. The rearrangement uses TRBV29-1 and TRBJ1-2; D perhaps matches TRBD1 (6 bases). Germline values: CDR1 SQVTM, CDR2 ANQGSEA. The CDR3 has 12 residues. Written as DNA, the CDR3 is TGCAGCGTACTACAGGGATTCTATGGCTACACTTTC. Translated: CSVLQGFYGYTF.

V is TRBV6-4 and J is TRBJ1-2; D remains unclear. This CDR3 is built from 14 residues. The V gene's germline CDR1 is MRHNA and CDR2 SNTAGT. Trimming stripped 6 bases from V and 0 bases from J, with 11 bases between. The CDR3 nucleotides read TGTGCCAGCAGCGCCCAGCCATCTAACTATGGCTACACCTTC. Protein product: CASSAQPSNYGYTF.

V usage is TRBV5-4 and J usage is TRBJ2-5; 7 bases map to TRBD2. CDR3 length: 15 amino acids. The trim removed 4 bases at V and 1 base at J, leaving 7 bases unmatched. CDR1 is SGHNT and CDR2 is YYREEE in the germline V gene (reference sequence). The CDR3 here is CASSPSGAGQETQYF. Here the CDR3 DNA reads TGTGCCAGCAGCCCCAGCGGGGCCGGCCAAGAGACCCAGTACTTC. The full variable domain, with the rest looked up from reference TRBV5-4 and TRBJ2-5, is ETGVTQSPTHLIKTRGQQVTLRCSSQSGHNTVSWYQQALGQGPQFIFQYYREEENGRGNFPPRFSGLQFPNYSSELNVNALELDDSALYLCASSPSGAGQETQYFGPGTRLLVL.

The rearrangement uses TRBV27 and TRBJ1-1; D not resolved. V was trimmed by 9 bases and J by 4 bases, leaving 12 bases between them. The CDR3 length is 12 residues. Germline V gives CDR1 MNHEY, CDR2 SMNVEV (reference sequence). As DNA, the CDR3 is TGTGCCAGTTTCGGGGTTTTCACTGAAGCTTTCTTT. Its protein product is CASFGVFTEAFF.